The clone carrying this T cell receptor beta chain occurred once. Its target is unknown. The data stem from a study of T cell responses to AZD1222 COVID-19 vaccine. Second-dose timings of about 4 or about 12 weeks were pooled. Method: immunoSEQ multiplex PCR; TCRdb's copy keeps in-frame clones and lacks some. The sample yields nearly 90,000 clones, over 75% seen once. Study-wide points: Spike-specific TCR depth and breadth grew after two AZD1222 doses. It was only after the peak T cell response that any repertoires were sampled. Across the whole spike, CD4 TCRs peaked at regions 160-218 and 743-854.

Germline V gives CDR1 WNHNN, CDR2 SYGVQD (reference sequence). This CDR3 comprises 15 residues. V gave up 2 bases and J gave up 10 bases; unmatched junction bases: 6. The receptor's source is an adult who received the AZD1222 COVID-19 vaccine. The chain carries TRBV10-1 and TRBJ1-6; 9 bases are shared with TRBD1. Specimen: peripheral blood, collected 28 days after the second AZD1222 dose. CDR3: CASSETGTGRSPLHF. The CDR3 coding sequence is TGCGCCAGCAGTGAGACCGGGACAGGGAGATCACCCCTCCACTTT.